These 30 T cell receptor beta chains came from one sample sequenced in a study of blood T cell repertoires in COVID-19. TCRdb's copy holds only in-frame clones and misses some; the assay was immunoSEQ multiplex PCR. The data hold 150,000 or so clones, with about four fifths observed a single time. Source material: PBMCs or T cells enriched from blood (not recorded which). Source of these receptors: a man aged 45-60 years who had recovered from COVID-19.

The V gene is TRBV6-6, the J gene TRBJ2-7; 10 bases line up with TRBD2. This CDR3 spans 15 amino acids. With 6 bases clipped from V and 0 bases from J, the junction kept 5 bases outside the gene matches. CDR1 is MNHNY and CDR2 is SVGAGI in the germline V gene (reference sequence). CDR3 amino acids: CASSLGLADSYEQYF. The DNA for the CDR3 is TGTGCCAGCAGCCTCGGACTAGCGGACTCCTACGAGCAGTACTTC.

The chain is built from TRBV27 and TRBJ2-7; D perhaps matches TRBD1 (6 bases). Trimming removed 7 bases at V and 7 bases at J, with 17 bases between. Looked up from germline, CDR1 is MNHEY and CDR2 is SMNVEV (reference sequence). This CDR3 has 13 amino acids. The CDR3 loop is CASTDRTYGEQYF. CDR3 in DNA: TGTGCCAGCACCGACAGGACCTACGGTGAGCAGTACTTC.

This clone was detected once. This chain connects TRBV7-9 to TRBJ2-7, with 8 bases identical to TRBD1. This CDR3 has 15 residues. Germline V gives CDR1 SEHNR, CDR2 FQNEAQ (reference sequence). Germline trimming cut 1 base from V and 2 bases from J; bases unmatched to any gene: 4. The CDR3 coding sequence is TGTGCCAGCAGCTTAGTTGGACAGGGAACCTACGAGCAGTACTTC. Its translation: CASSLVGQGTYEQYF.

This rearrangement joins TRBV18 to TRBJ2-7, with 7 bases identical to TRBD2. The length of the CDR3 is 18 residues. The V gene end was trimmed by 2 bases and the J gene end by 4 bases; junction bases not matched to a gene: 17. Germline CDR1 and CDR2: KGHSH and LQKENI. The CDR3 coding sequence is TGTGCCAGCTCACCAATTTCTAGTGCTAGCGGAGCCGCTTACGAGCAGTACTTC. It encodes CASSPISSASGAAYEQYF.

The CDR3 DNA reads TGCGCTAGGTCCTCGGATACCGAGCAGTACTTC. Translation gives CARSSDTEQYF. The chain carries TRBV20-1 and TRBJ2-7; D ambiguous. The CDR3 covers 11 residues. The V gene's germline CDR1 is DFQATT and CDR2 SNEGSKA (reference sequence).

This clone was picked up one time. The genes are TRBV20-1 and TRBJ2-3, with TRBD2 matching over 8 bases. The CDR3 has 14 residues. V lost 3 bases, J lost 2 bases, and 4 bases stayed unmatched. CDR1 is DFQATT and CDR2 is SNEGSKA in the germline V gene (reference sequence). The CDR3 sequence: CSASSLAVTDTQYF. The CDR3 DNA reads TGCAGTGCTAGTTCACTAGCGGTCACAGATACGCAGTATTTT.

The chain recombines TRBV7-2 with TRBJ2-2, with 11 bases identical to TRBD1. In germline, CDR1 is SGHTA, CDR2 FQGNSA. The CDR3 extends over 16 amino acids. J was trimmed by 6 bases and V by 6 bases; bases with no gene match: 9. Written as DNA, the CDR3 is TGTGCCAGCAGGTCTAGCGTGGGACAGGGGGCCGGGGAGCTGTTTTTT. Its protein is CASRSSVGQGAGELFF. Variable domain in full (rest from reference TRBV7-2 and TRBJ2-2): GAGVSQSPSNKVTEKGKDVELRCDPISGHTALYWYRQSLGQGLEFLIYFQGNSAPDKSGLPSDRFSAERTGGSVSTLTIQRTQQEDSAVYLCASRSSVGQGAGELFFGEGSRLTVL.

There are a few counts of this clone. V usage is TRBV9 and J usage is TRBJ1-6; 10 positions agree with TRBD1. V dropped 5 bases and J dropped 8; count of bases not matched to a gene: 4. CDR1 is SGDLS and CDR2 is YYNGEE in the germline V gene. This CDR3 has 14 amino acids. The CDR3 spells CASRSGQGYSPLHF. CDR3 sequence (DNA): TGTGCCAGCAGATCGGGACAGGGGTATTCACCCCTCCACTTT. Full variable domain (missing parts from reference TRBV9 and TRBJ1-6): DSGVTQTPKHLITATGQRVTLRCSPRSGDLSVYWYQQSLDQGLQFLIQYYNGEERAKGNILERFSAQQFPDLHSELNLSSLELGDSALYFCASRSGQGYSPLHFGNGTRLTVT.

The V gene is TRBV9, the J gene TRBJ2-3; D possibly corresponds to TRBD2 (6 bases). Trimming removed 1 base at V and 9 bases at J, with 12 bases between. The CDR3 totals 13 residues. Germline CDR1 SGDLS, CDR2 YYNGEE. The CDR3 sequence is CASSVFGGDTQYF. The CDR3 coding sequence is TGTGCCAGCAGCGTATTTGGAGGGGACACGCAGTATTTT.

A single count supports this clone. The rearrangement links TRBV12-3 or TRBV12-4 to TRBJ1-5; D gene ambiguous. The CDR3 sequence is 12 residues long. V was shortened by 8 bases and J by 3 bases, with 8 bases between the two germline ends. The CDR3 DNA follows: TGTGCCAGCCGACAAATCAATCAGCCCCAGCATTTT. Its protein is CASRQINQPQHF.

The CDR3 DNA reads as TGTGCCAGCAGCTTGGGACTAGCGGCGAACACCGGGGAGCTGTTTTTT. Translation: CASSLGLAANTGELFF. This rearrangement joins TRBV5-4 to TRBJ2-2, with 9 bases aligning to TRBD2. Germline-derived CDR1 and CDR2 are SGHNT and YYREEE (reference sequence). The CDR3 consists of 16 residues. V was pared by 0 bases and J by 0 bases, with 0 bases of the junction left unmatched.

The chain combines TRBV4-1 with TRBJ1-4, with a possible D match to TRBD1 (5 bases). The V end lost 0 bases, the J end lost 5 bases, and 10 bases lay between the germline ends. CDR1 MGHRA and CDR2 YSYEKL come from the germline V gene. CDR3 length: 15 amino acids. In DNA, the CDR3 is TGCGCCAGCAGCCAAGAGGGCGGGGGAAATGAAAAACTGTTTTTT. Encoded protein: CASSQEGGGNEKLFF.

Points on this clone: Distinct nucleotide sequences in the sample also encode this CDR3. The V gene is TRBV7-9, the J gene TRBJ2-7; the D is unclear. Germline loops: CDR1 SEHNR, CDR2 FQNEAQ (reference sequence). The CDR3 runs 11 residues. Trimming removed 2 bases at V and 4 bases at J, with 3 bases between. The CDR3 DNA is TGTGCCAGCAGCTTATCTTACGAGCAGTACTTC. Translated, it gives CASSLSYEQYF.

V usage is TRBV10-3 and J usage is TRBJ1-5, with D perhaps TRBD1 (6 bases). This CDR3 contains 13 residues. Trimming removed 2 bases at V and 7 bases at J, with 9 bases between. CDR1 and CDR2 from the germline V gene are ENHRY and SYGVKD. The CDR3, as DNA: TGTGCCATCAGTGAGGTACAGGGACAGCCCCAGCATTTT. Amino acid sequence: CAISEVQGQPQHF.

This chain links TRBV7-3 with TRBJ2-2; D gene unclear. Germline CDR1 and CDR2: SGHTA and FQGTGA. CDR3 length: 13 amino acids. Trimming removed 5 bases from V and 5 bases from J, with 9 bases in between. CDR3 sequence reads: CASSPASTGELFF. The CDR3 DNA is TGTGCCAGCAGCCCCGCGTCAACCGGGGAGCTGTTTTTT.

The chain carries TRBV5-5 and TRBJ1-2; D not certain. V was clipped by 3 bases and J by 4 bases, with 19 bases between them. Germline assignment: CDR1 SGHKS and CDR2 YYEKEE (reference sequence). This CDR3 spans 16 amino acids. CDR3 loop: CASSYPPYWPGYGYTF. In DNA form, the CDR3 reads TGTGCCAGCAGCTACCCGCCGTACTGGCCAGGCTATGGCTACACCTTC. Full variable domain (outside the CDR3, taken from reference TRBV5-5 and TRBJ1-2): DAGVTQSPTHLIKTRGQQVTLRCSPISGHKSVSWYQQVLGQGPQFIFQYYEKEERGRGNFPDRFSARQFPNYSSELNVNALLLGDSALYLCASSYPPYWPGYGYTFGSGTRLTVV.

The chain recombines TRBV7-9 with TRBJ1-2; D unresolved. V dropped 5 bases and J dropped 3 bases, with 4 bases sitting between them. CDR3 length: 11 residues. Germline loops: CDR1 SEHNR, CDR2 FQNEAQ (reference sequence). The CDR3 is CASSQDYGYTF. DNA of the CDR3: TGTGCCAGCAGCCAGGACTATGGCTACACCTTC.

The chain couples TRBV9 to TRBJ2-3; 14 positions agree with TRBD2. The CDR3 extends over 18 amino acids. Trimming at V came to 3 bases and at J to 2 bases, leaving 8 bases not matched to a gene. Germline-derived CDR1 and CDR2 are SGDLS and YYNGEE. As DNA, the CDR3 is TGTGCCAGCAGCGCAGGGACTAGCGGGGGCGCAAACACAGATACGCAGTATTTT. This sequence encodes CASSAGTSGGANTDTQYF.

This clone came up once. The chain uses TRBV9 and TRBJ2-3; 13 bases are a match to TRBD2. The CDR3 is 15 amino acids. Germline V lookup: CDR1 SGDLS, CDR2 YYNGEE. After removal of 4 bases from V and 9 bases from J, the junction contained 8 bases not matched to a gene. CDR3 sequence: CASSPTSGGARTQYF. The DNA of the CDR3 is TGTGCCAGCAGCCCTACTAGCGGGGGGGCGCGGACGCAGTATTTT.

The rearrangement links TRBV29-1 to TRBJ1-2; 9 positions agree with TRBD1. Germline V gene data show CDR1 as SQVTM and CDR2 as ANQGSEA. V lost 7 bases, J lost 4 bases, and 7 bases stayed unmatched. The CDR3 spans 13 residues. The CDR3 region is CSGGQGDSYGYTF. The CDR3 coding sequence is TGCAGCGGGGGACAGGGAGACAGCTATGGCTACACCTTC.

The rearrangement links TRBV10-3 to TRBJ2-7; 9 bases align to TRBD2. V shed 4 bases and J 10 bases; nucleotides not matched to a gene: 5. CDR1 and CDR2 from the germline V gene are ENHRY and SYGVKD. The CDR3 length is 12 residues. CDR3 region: CAISGTSADQYF. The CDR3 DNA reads TGTGCCATCAGTGGGACTAGCGCCGATCAGTACTTC.

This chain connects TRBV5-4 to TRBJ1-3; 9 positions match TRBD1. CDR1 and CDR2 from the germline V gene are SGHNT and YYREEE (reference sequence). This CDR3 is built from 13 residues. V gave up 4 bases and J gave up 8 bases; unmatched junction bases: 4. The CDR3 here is CASSKTGGDTIYF. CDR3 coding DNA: TGTGCCAGCAGCAAGACAGGGGGAGACACCATATATTTT.

The CDR3 DNA reads TGTGCCAGCAGCGCATACATGAACTATGGCTACACCTTC. Translated, it gives CASSAYMNYGYTF. This chain joins TRBV7-2 and TRBJ1-2; D ambiguous. The CDR3 is 13 residues long. The germline V gene encodes CDR1 SGHTA and CDR2 FQGNSA. V lost 5 bases, J lost 2 bases, and 9 bases lay in between.

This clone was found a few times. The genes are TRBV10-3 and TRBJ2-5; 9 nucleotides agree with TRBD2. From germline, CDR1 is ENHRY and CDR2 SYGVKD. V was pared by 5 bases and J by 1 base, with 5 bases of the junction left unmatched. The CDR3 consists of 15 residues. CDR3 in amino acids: CAISPSGAIQETQYF. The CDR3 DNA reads TGTGCCATCAGTCCTAGCGGGGCGATCCAAGAGACCCAGTACTTC.

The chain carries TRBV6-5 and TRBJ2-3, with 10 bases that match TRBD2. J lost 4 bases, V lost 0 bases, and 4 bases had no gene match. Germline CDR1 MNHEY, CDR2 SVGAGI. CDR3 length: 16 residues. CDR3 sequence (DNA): TGTGCCAGCAGTTACTCGAAGCGGGGGGGAGCAGATACGCAGTATTTT. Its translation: CASSYSKRGGADTQYF.

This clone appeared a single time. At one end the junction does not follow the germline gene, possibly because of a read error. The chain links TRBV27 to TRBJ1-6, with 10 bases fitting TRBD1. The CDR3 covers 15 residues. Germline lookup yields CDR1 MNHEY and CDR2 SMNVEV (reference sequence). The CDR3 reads CASTLSGQGNSPLHF. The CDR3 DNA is TGTGCCAGCACTTTATCGGGACAGGGGAATTCACCCCTCCACTTT.

The DNA of the CDR3 is TGTGCCAGCAGCTTAGGGGAACAAACGGGGGGTGAAAAACTGTTTTTT. Protein product: CASSLGEQTGGEKLFF. The chain uses TRBV7-9 and TRBJ1-4; D is perhaps TRBD1 (5 bases). CDR1 SEHNR and CDR2 FQNEAQ come from the germline V gene (reference sequence). CDR3 length equals 16 residues. The ends were cut back, 1 base at V and 7 bases at J, with 16 bases in the middle.

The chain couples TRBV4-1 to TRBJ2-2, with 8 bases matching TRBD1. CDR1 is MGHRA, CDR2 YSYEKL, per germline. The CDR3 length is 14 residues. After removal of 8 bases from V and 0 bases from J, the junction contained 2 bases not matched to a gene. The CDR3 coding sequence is TGCGCCAGCTCAGGGGGCACGAACACCGGGGAGCTGTTTTTT. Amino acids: CASSGGTNTGELFF.

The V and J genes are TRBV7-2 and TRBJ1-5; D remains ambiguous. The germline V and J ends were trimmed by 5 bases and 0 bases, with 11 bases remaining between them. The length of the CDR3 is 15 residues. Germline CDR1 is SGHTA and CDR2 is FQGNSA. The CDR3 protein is CASSPGLGSNQPQHF. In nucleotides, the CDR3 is TGTGCCAGCAGCCCCGGGTTGGGTAGCAATCAGCCCCAGCATTTT.

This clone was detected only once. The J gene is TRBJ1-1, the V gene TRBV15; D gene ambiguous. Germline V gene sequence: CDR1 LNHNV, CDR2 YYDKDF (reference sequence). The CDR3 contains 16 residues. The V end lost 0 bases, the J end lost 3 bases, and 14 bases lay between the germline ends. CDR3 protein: CATSREALLGDTEAFF. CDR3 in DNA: TGTGCCACCAGCAGAGAAGCCCTTCTAGGCGACACTGAAGCTTTCTTT.